These T cell receptor beta chains were read from a single sample in a study of T cell repertoires and HLA-DP antigens. Which antigens these TCRs recognize remains unknown. Some clones are missing from TCRdb's copy, which holds only in-frame ones; the method was immunoSEQ multiplex PCR. The sample consists of around 110,000 clones, about 91% of them appearing once. The sample consisted of CD4+ T cells from PBMCs. Receptor source: a woman aged 18-30 years in good health and CMV-seronegative. Each CDR3 is given with its conserved first and last residue. A D gene is named only where the DNA matches it firmly. Only some rows state a clone size, as once, few, many or a class for expanded clones.

-	-	14	TRBV19	TRBJ1-2	TGTGCCAGTAGTAGACAACAGGGAAACTATGGCTACACCTTC	CASSRQQGNYGYTF
-	once	15	TRBV5-1	TRBJ2-1	TGCGCCAGCAGCTTGGAAGGTAGCTGGAGGAATGAGCAGTTCTTC	CASSLEGSWRNEQFF
-	-	13	TRBV2	TRBJ2-5	TGTGCCAGCACCGAGGAATGGTGGGAGACCCAGTACTTC	CASTEEWWETQYF
TRBD2	-	16	TRBV28	TRBJ2-1	TGTGCCAGCACCGCCACCGGGACTAGCGGGAGTGGTGAGCAGTTCTTC	CASTATGTSGSGEQFF
-	-	16	TRBV19	TRBJ2-3	TGTGCCAGTAGCCACAGGGTCAGGGACCCCACAGATACGCAGTATTTT	CASSHRVRDPTDTQYF
TRBD1	-	11	TRBV18	TRBJ1-3	TGTGCCAGCTCCGGACAGGGAGACATATATTTT	CASSGQGDIYF
-	once	13	TRBV7-3	TRBJ1-2	TGTGCCAGCAGTAAGGTTCTGGACGGTGGCTACACCTTC	CASSKVLDGGYTF
-	-	14	TRBV5-1	TRBJ1-2	TGCGCCAGCAGCTTGGGGGGGATGAACTATGGCTACACCTTC	CASSLGGMNYGYTF
-	-	13	TRBV11-1	TRBJ2-2	TGTGCCAGCGGTGGTGGCCACACCGGGGAGCTGTTTTTT	CASGGGHTGELFF
-	-	15	TRBV7-2	TRBJ1-1	TGTGCCAGCAGCTTAGGCTTAAGACAGGCGCTCGGAGCTTTCTTT	CASSLGLRQALGAFF
-	-	17	TRBV28	TRBJ1-5	TGTGCCAGCAGCTTCTGGGGCGAGAAGGGGTCCAATCAGCCCCAGCATTTT	CASSFWGEKGSNQPQHF
-	-	15	TRBV27	TRBJ2-2	TGTGCCAGCAGTTCGCCGGACAGGAACACCGGGGAGCTGTTTTTT	CASSSPDRNTGELFF
TRBD2	-	16	TRBV5-4	TRBJ2-7	TGTGCCAGCAGCACGGGACTAGCGGGGCCCCTGGGCGAGCAGTACTTC	CASSTGLAGPLGEQYF
TRBD1	-	16	TRBV28	TRBJ2-5	TGTGCCAGCAGTCCCCTGCCGGGACAGGGTACTGAGACCCAGTACTTC	CASSPLPGQGTETQYF
TRBD2	-	14	TRBV5-4	TRBJ2-3	TGTGCCAGCAGCTTGGATGTCGGAAGCGGGAGAAACTATTTT	CASSLDVGSGRNYF
-	few	15	TRBV5-4	TRBJ2-5	TGTGCCAGCAGCTTGGGCGGGATCACCCAAGAGACCCAGTACTTC	CASSLGGITQETQYF
-	-	13	TRBV28	TRBJ1-1	TGTGCCAGCAGTATACAAAGGAACACTGAAGCTTTCTTT	CASSIQRNTEAFF
-	-	14	TRBV7-2	TRBJ1-2	TGTGCCAGCAGCAACACAGGATCCTCCTATGGCTACACCTTC	CASSNTGSSYGYTF
-	-	14	TRBV19	TRBJ2-4	TGTGCCAGTAGTATACGGGGGTCGGCAAACATTCAGTACTTC	CASSIRGSANIQYF
-	-	13	TRBV10-1	TRBJ2-7	TGCGCCAGCAGTGAGTCAGGAGGCTACGAGCAGTACTTC	CASSESGGYEQYF
-	-	12	TRBV29-1	TRBJ2-5	TGCAGCGTTGAGGACGGGGAAGAGACCCAGTACTTC	CSVEDGEETQYF
-	-	13	TRBV2	TRBJ1-1	TGTGCCAGCAGTGATACTCGGAACACTGAAGCTTTCTTT	CASSDTRNTEAFF
TRBD1	-	13	TRBV9	TRBJ2-7	TGTGCCAGCAGCCCTAGGGACAGCTACGAGCAGTACTTC	CASSPRDSYEQYF
-	-	13	TRBV30	TRBJ1-4	TGTGCCTGGGGGGGCGAGAGGAATGAAAAACTGTTTTTT	CAWGGERNEKLFF